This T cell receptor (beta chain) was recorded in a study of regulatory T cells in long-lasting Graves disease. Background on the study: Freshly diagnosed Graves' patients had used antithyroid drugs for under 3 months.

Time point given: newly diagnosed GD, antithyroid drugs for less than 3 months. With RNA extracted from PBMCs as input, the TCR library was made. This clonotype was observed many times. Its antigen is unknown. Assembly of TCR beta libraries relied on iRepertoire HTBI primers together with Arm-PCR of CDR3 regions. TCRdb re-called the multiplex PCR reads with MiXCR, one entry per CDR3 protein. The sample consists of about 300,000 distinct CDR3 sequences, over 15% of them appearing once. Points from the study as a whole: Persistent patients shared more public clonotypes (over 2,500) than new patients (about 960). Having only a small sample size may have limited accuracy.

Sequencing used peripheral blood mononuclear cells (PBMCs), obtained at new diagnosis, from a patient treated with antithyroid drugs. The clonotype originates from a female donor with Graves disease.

The chain's CDR3 is CASSLETSEHNEQFF. CDR3 coding DNA: TGTGCCAGCAGTTTGGAGACTAGCGAGCACAATGAGCAGTTCTTC. The chain uses TRBV12-3 or TRBV12-4 and TRBJ2-1; 8 bases line up with TRBD2. The CDR3 has 15 amino acids. The J segment lost 5 bases and the V segment lost 3 bases, leaving 6 bases of the junction unmatched.